Listed below are T cell receptor beta chains from one sample, sequenced in a study of glioma-infiltrating T cells. TCRdb reanalysed the multiplex PCR reads using MiXCR and keeps one entry per CDR3 protein. The sample records 300,000 to 450,000 distinct CDR3 sequences, 35% to 45% being singletons. The sequencing sample was made of glioma tissue, nonneoplastic brain tissue, or PBMCs (not recorded which). These receptors were obtained from a human donor with low-grade glioma or glioblastoma, undergoing nonglioma brain surgery, or in good health (not recorded which). Each CDR3 is given with its conserved first and last residue. Fields, in order: J gene, V gene, clone size, D gene, CDR3 length, CDR3 DNA, CDR3 protein. D genes are given only for firm matches. Size values are once, few and many counts, or a class for expanded clones, and some rows have none.

TRBJ1-3 | TRBV15 | many | - | 14 | TGTGCCACCAGCAGAGCAGGGCTTGGAAACACCATATATTTT | CATSRAGLGNTIYF
TRBJ2-1 | TRBV2 | few | TRBD1 | 12 | TGTGCCGGACAGGGGGTGTACAATGAGCAGTTCTTC | CAGQGVYNEQFF
TRBJ2-1 | TRBV20-1 | few | TRBD2 | 17 | TGCAGTGCTAGAGATTTAAGCGGGAGAGTCTCCTACAATGAGCAGTTCTTC | CSARDLSGRVSYNEQFF
TRBJ1-1 | TRBV6-1 | few | - | 13 | TGTGCCAGCAGTTATGGGGGTACCACTGAAGCTTTCTTT | CASSYGGTTEAFF
TRBJ2-3 | TRBV12-3/TRBV12-4 | - | - | 13 | TGTGCCAGCAGACGACTAGGAGTGGATACGCAGTATTTT | CASRRLGVDTQYF
TRBJ2-3 | TRBV12-3/TRBV12-4 | - | TRBD2 | 15 | TGTGCCAGCAGTTTATTGATGGGACTAGCAGATACGCAGTATTTT | CASSLLMGLADTQYF
TRBJ2-5 | TRBV6-5 | few | - | 15 | TGTGCCAGCAGTTATAACAGACCCCCGGGGGAGACCCAGTACTTC | CASSYNRPPGETQYF
TRBJ1-1 | TRBV6-2/TRBV6-3 | - | - | 14 | TGTGCCAGCATCGGACGGGCCGTGAACACTGAAGCTTTCTTT | CASIGRAVNTEAFF
TRBJ2-3 | TRBV7-9 | - | - | 13 | TGTGCCAGCAGCCCTGGGAACCCCGATACGCAGTATTTT | CASSPGNPDTQYF
TRBJ1-1 | TRBV3-1 | few | - | 14 | TGTGCCAGCAGCCTTTTTATCTACAGCACTGAAGCTTTCTTT | CASSLFIYSTEAFF
TRBJ2-1 | TRBV11-2 | few | - | 11 | TGTGCCAGCAGCGCATTCAATGAGCAGTTCTTC | CASSAFNEQFF
TRBJ2-1 | TRBV18 | - | TRBD1 | 15 | TGTGCCAGCTCACCACCCGGGACAGGGCTCAGTGAGCAGTTCTTC | CASSPPGTGLSEQFF
TRBJ2-7 | TRBV28 | few | - | 13 | TGTGCCAGCAGTTTAAAGTACAGCCTTGGTCGAAACTTC | CASSLKYSLGRNF
TRBJ2-7 | TRBV6-5 | many | - | 11 | TGTGCCAGCAGTTACTCAAACGAGCAGTACTTC | CASSYSNEQYF
TRBJ2-1 | TRBV28 | once | - | 14 | TGTGCCAGCAGACCTCTTTTAGTCTTCAATGAGCAGTTCTTC | CASRPLLVFNEQFF
TRBJ2-1 | TRBV5-4 | - | - | 15 | TGTGCCAGCAGCTTTGGCGTTCCGGCGTACAATGAGCAGTTCTTC | CASSFGVPAYNEQFF
TRBJ1-5 | TRBV27 | many | - | 14 | TGTGCCAGCAGTGTCCAGGGAGGGGATCAGCCCCAGCATTTT | CASSVQGGDQPQHF
TRBJ2-1 | TRBV2 | - | - | 15 | TGTGCCAGCAAAAGGGACTTGGACTCCTACAATGAGCAGTTCTTC | CASKRDLDSYNEQFF
TRBJ1-2 | TRBV7-9 | - | - | 13 | TGTGCCAGCAGTTCAGACCGAGTTTCCGGCTACACCTTC | CASSSDRVSGYTF
TRBJ1-3 | TRBV14 | - | - | 15 | TGTGCCAGCAGCCAAGATGGTTCCGCTGGAAACACCATATATTTT | CASSQDGSAGNTIYF
TRBJ2-7 | TRBV12-3/TRBV12-4 | once | - | 13 | TGTGCCAGCCTAAGAGGCGCGTCCTACGAGCAGTACTTC | CASLRGASYEQYF
TRBJ2-2 | TRBV27 | - | - | 16 | TGTGCCAGCAGTTTATTACTGTTCGCGAGCACCGGGGAGCTGTTTTTT | CASSLLLFASTGELFF
TRBJ1-1 | TRBV4-3 | many | - | 14 | TGCGCCAGCAGCCAAGATCCCTACCTCGGCGAAGCTTTCTTT | CASSQDPYLGEAFF
TRBJ2-4 | TRBV7-9 | - | - | 14 | TGTGCCAGCAGCTCGGTCCTAGCCAAAAACGTTCAGTACTTC | CASSSVLAKNVQYF
TRBJ2-7 | TRBV20-1 | few | - | 14 | TGCAGTGCTAGAGATCCTAGCTCTATAGGCGAGCAGTACTTC | CSARDPSSIGEQYF